The 28 T cell receptor beta chains in this list originate from one sample, sequenced in a study of CD8 T cells in Susac syndrome. RNA, at about 0.5 to 1 ug, was reverse transcribed with random hexamers. From the immunoSEQ multiplex PCR reads, TCRdb called clonotypes with MiXCR, one entry per CDR3 protein. The table records 84,000 or so distinct CDR3 sequences, 85% to 95% of them present only once. Sequencing used CD8+ T cells from PBMCs. These receptors were collected from a human donor with Susac syndrome.

This chain connects TRBV4-1 to TRBJ1-2; D unresolved. The CDR3 loop spans 15 amino acids. Per the germline V gene, CDR1 is MGHRA and CDR2 is YSYEKL. Trimming shortened V by 0 bases and J by 6 bases, and 14 bases separated the two germline ends. The DNA of the CDR3 is TGCGCCAGCAGCCAAGAGGGAGGCAGGCCCGATGGCTACACCTTC. Translation: CASSQEGGRPDGYTF.

The chain joins TRBV5-1 to TRBJ2-7; D not certain. This CDR3 spans 14 amino acids. CDR1 SGHRS and CDR2 YFSETQ come from the germline V gene. Trimming cost V 4 bases and J 2 bases, with 13 bases left between them. CDR3 amino acids: CASSGVKAPYEQYF. CDR3 DNA: TGCGCCAGCAGCGGGGTAAAGGCCCCCTACGAGCAGTACTTC.

V usage is TRBV29-1 and J usage is TRBJ2-1, with 9 bases fitting TRBD1. Germline-derived CDR1 and CDR2 are SQVTM and ANQGSEA. The CDR3 contains 12 residues. Losses at the gene ends were 6 bases for V and 7 bases for J; bases not matched to a gene: 4. In DNA, the CDR3 is TGCAGCGTACCGGGACAGGGAAATGAGCAGTTCTTC. Its translation: CSVPGQGNEQFF.

The chain combines TRBV13 with TRBJ2-7; D unclear. Germline CDR1 reads PRHDT; CDR2 reads FYEKMQ (reference sequence). This CDR3 has 12 residues. V gave up 1 base and J gave up 4 bases, with 5 bases separating them. In DNA, the CDR3 is TGTGCCAGCAGCTTAGAAGGATACGAGCAGTACTTC. Translating gives CASSLEGYEQYF.

This clonotype was detected once. The J gene is TRBJ1-3, the V gene TRBV2; tentatively, D is TRBD1 (5 bases). This CDR3 spans 14 amino acids. Trimming stripped 6 bases from V and 4 bases from J, with 13 bases between. The V gene's germline CDR1 is SNHLY and CDR2 FYNNEI. The CDR3 region has the DNA TGTGCCAGCAGCGACAGCAAATTAGGAAACACCATATATTTT. Translated, it gives CASSDSKLGNTIYF.

This chain connects TRBV11-2 to TRBJ2-1; 8 bases fit TRBD2. The trim removed 0 bases at V and 7 bases at J, leaving 11 bases unmatched. CDR1 is SGHAT, CDR2 FQNNGV, per germline. The CDR3 runs 17 residues. CDR3 in amino acids: CASSLDRPAGGGNEQFF. CDR3 coding DNA: TGTGCCAGCAGCTTAGATAGGCCGGCGGGAGGAGGAAATGAGCAGTTCTTC.

The chain uses TRBV4-3 and TRBJ1-1; D is perhaps TRBD1 (5 bases). V lost 0 bases, J lost 3 bases, and 11 bases lay in between. Germline loops: CDR1 LGHNA, CDR2 YSLEER. The CDR3 contains 15 residues. In DNA, the CDR3 is TGCGCCAGCAGCCAAGATAGTGGGGGGTACACTGAAGCTTTCTTT. As protein: CASSQDSGGYTEAFF.

The chain employs TRBV19 and TRBJ2-3; weak D call: TRBD2 (7 bases). The CDR3 is 13 residues long. Germline V lookup: CDR1 LNHDA, CDR2 SQIVND (reference sequence). The V and J ends lost 7 bases and 3 bases respectively, with 11 bases between them. This CDR3 is CASTGRGTDTQYF. The CDR3 nucleotides are TGTGCCAGTACGGGGAGGGGGACAGATACGCAGTATTTT.

This clonotype has just one count. The chain has TRBV19 and TRBJ2-7; D gene unclear. The germline gives CDR1 LNHDA, CDR2 SQIVND (reference sequence). The CDR3 sequence is 9 residues long. Trimming removed 4 bases at V and 7 bases at J, with 2 bases between. The CDR3 bases are TGTGCCAGTAGTACTGAGCAGTACTTC. Protein: CASSTEQYF.

V usage is TRBV27 and J usage is TRBJ1-1, with TRBD1 identical over 9 bases. The ends lost 6 bases at V and 5 bases at J; junction bases unmatched: 10. The length of the CDR3 is 15 residues. Germline CDR1 MNHEY, CDR2 SMNVEV (reference sequence). The CDR3 spells CASSQRQGVRTEAFF. The CDR3 DNA reads as TGTGCCAGCAGCCAGAGACAGGGGGTTAGAACTGAAGCTTTCTTT.

The chain has TRBV30 and TRBJ1-2; D gene ambiguous. Germline-derived CDR1 and CDR2 are GTSNPN and SVGIG (reference sequence). The CDR3 contains 11 residues. V dropped 1 base and J dropped 8 bases, with 8 bases sitting between them. This CDR3 is CAWSEREGYTF. For the CDR3, the DNA is TGTGCCTGGAGTGAAAGGGAAGGCTACACCTTC.

This chain joins TRBV29-1 and TRBJ1-2; no clear D gene. The CDR3 is made up of 11 amino acids. Germline lookup yields CDR1 SQVTM and CDR2 ANQGSEA. Deletions cut 2 bases from V and 4 bases from J, with 5 bases between. This chain's CDR3 is CSVERVYGYTF. The CDR3 nucleotides read TGCAGCGTTGAACGGGTCTATGGCTACACCTTC.

V is TRBV19 and J is TRBJ1-2; D is unresolved. V lost 5 bases, J lost 4 bases, and 14 bases lay in between. This CDR3 spans 14 amino acids. Germline lookup yields CDR1 LNHDA and CDR2 SQIVND (reference sequence). The CDR3, as DNA: TGTGCCAGTAGTGCCGTGACCCTTGGCTATGGCTACACCTTC. This gives the protein CASSAVTLGYGYTF.

This sequence joins TRBV7-8 and TRBJ2-7; 14 nucleotides match TRBD2. This CDR3 comprises 17 residues. J gave up 6 bases and V 3 bases, and 10 bases lay outside the gene matches. The germline V gene has CDR1 SGHVS and CDR2 FQNEAQ. This CDR3 reads CASSFPGTSGSEIEQYF. DNA for the CDR3: TGTGCCAGCAGCTTTCCCGGGACTAGCGGGAGTGAGATCGAGCAGTACTTC.

This clonotype occurred a few times. This rearrangement joins TRBV27 to TRBJ2-7; a possible D gene is TRBD2 (6 bases). The CDR3 loop spans 14 amino acids. The germline V and J ends were trimmed by 2 bases and 6 bases, with 14 bases remaining between them. The germline gives CDR1 MNHEY, CDR2 SMNVEV (reference sequence). The CDR3 nucleotides read TGTGCCAGCAGTTTAGATACGGGAGAGGGCGAGCAGTACTTC. Translated: CASSLDTGEGEQYF.

The chain uses TRBV6-5 and TRBJ2-3; TRBD2 is a possible D gene (6 bases). This CDR3 spans 14 amino acids. CDR1 is MNHEY and CDR2 is SVGAGI in the germline V gene. The V gene lost 7 bases and the J gene lost 9 bases, with 20 bases spanning the gap. The CDR3 nucleotides are TGTGCCAGCACTACGCGGGGCAGGCCCGACACGCAGTATTTT. Translation gives CASTTRGRPDTQYF.

This clonotype was seen only once. One junction end does not reproduce the germline sequence, and a read error may be involved. The chain couples TRBV29-1 to TRBJ1-1; D not resolved. The CDR3 is 14 residues long. Germline CDR1 and CDR2: SQVTM and ANQGSEA. The CDR3 is CSVEGGFGGTEPFF. The DNA for the CDR3 is TGCAGCGTTGAAGGGGGTTTTGGAGGCACTGAACCTTTCTTT.

The chain couples TRBV5-1 to TRBJ1-2, with a tentative D call TRBD1 (5 bases). Germline values: CDR1 SGHRS, CDR2 YFSETQ. The V end was cut by 4 bases, the J end by 2 bases, with 9 bases between. The CDR3 has 13 residues. CDR3 coding DNA: TGCGCCAGCAGCCCCCGGGACAACTATGGCTACACCTTC. Translated: CASSPRDNYGYTF.

The chain couples TRBV5-6 to TRBJ1-2; D is unresolved. The CDR3 loop spans 13 amino acids. V lost 1 base to trimming and J lost 6 bases, with 10 bases between them. Germline V gene sequence: CDR1 SGHDT, CDR2 YYEEEE. CDR3 amino acids: CASSLYVSDGYTF. In DNA form, the CDR3 reads TGTGCCAGCAGCTTGTACGTCTCGGATGGCTACACCTTC.

V usage is TRBV28 and J usage is TRBJ2-5; TRBD2 is a possible D gene (6 bases). Germline V gives CDR1 MDHEN, CDR2 SYDVKM. Trimming removed 5 bases from V and 5 bases from J, with 21 bases in between. The CDR3 runs 16 residues. The CDR3 nucleotides read TGTGCCAGCAGTCCAGGGACTCTGGGACGGGGGGAGACCCAGTACTTC. Translating gives CASSPGTLGRGETQYF.

The genes are TRBV29-1 and TRBJ2-1; D is perhaps TRBD2 (5 bases). The CDR3 runs 15 residues. Germline-derived CDR1 and CDR2 are SQVTM and ANQGSEA. V was pared by 1 base and J by 4 bases, with 14 bases between. The DNA for the CDR3 is TGCAGCGTTGAAGGTGGATCGGGGAAGTACAATGAGCAGTTCTTC. Amino acids: CSVEGGSGKYNEQFF.

V gene TRBV9 combines with J gene TRBJ1-2; D not resolved. Germline V lookup: CDR1 SGDLS, CDR2 YYNGEE. V lost 4 bases, J lost 0 bases, and 10 bases lay in between. The CDR3 spans 14 residues. CDR3 bases: TGTGCCAGCAGCCCCCCCGGGACTAACTATGGCTACACCTTC. Translated: CASSPPGTNYGYTF.

The V gene is TRBV20-1, the J gene TRBJ2-7; 11 nucleotides agree with TRBD2. J lost 3 bases, V lost 5 bases, and 6 bases had no gene match. The CDR3 runs to 14 residues. Germline values: CDR1 DFQATT, CDR2 SNEGSKA (reference sequence). The CDR3: CSALTGTSGYEQYF. The CDR3 bases are TGCAGTGCTCTTACCGGGACTAGCGGCTACGAGCAGTACTTC.

The chain uses TRBV7-9 and TRBJ2-5, with no clear D. Germline V gene sequence: CDR1 SEHNR, CDR2 FQNEAQ (reference sequence). This CDR3 spans 13 amino acids. Trimming took 2 bases from V and 1 from J, leaving 5 bases between them. CDR3 coding DNA: TGTGCCAGCAGCTTACCAGGCCAAGAGACCCAGTACTTC. Its protein is CASSLPGQETQYF.

The chain joins TRBV4-1 to TRBJ2-7; unclear D gene. The V gene's germline CDR1 is MGHRA and CDR2 YSYEKL. V was pared by 1 base and J by 2 bases, with 6 bases between. The CDR3 has 13 residues. CDR3 in amino acids: CASSQVLAYEQYF. The CDR3 coding sequence is TGCGCCAGCAGCCAAGTCCTTGCCTACGAGCAGTACTTC.

The sample holds a few counts of this clonotype. The chain combines TRBV5-1 with TRBJ2-5, with unresolved D. This CDR3 has 12 residues. CDR1 SGHRS and CDR2 YFSETQ come from the germline V gene. Trimming cost V 0 bases and J 5 bases, with 5 bases left between them. The CDR3: CASSLDVETQYF. Here the CDR3 DNA reads TGCGCCAGCAGCTTGGATGTGGAGACCCAGTACTTC.

The rearrangement joins TRBV4-1 to TRBJ2-5; TRBD2 matches at 12 bases. Germline trimming cut 1 base from V and 3 bases from J; bases unmatched to any gene: 0. Germline V gives CDR1 MGHRA, CDR2 YSYEKL. The CDR3 spans 15 residues. CDR3 protein: CASSQGLAGEETQYF. The CDR3 DNA reads as TGCGCCAGCAGCCAAGGACTAGCGGGAGAAGAGACCCAGTACTTC.

The chain recombines TRBV20-1 with TRBJ2-5, with TRBD2 as a possible D gene (6 bases). Per germline, CDR1 DFQATT and CDR2 SNEGSKA (reference sequence). The V end was cut by 6 bases, the J end by 2 bases, with 16 bases between. The CDR3 has 14 residues. In nucleotides, the CDR3 is TGCAGTGCCCCGCCCGGGACTCTTCAAGAGACCCAGTACTTC. Its protein product is CSAPPGTLQETQYF.